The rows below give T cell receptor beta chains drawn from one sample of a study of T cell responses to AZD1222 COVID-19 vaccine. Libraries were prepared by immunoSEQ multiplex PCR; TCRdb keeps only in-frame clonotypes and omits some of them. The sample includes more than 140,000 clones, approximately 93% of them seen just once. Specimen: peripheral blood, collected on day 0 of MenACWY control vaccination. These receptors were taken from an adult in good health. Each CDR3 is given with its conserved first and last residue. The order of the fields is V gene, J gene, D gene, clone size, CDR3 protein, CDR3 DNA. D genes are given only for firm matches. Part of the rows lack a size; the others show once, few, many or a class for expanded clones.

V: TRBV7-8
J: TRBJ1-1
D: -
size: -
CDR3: CASSLGQTYYTEAFF
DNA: TGTGCCAGCAGCTTGGGCCAAACGTATTACACTGAAGCTTTCTTT

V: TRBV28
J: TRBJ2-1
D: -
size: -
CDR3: CASTSFRGNEQFF
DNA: TGTGCCAGCACTTCCTTCCGCGGCAATGAGCAGTTCTTC

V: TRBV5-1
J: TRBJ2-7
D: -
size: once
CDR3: CASSLLRGPVPIEQYF
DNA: TGCGCCAGCAGCTTGTTGCGAGGGCCGGTCCCGATCGAGCAGTACTTC

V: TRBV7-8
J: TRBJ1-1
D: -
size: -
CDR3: CASLGHLNTEAFF
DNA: TGTGCCAGCCTTGGGCATTTGAACACTGAAGCTTTCTTT

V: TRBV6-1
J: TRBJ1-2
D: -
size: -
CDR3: CASSENQGSGGYTF
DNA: TGTGCCAGCAGTGAAAATCAGGGGAGCGGGGGCTACACCTTC

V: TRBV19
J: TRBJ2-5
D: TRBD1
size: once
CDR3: CASRLRQGLQETQYF
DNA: TGTGCCAGTAGGCTAAGACAGGGCCTCCAAGAGACCCAGTACTTC

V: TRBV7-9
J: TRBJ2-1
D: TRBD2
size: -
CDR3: CASSSTSGYNEQFF
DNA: TGTGCCAGCAGCTCGACTAGCGGCTACAATGAGCAGTTCTTC

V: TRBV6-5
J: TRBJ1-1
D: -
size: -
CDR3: CASSYSSFQDEAFF
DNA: TGTGCCAGCAGTTACTCGAGTTTCCAGGATGAAGCTTTCTTT

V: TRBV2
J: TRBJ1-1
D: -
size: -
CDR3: CASSPDLTEAFF
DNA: TGTGCCAGCAGTCCGGACCTTACTGAAGCTTTCTTT

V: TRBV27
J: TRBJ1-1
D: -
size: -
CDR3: CASSLSVGTEAFF
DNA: TGTGCCAGCAGTTTATCTGTGGGGACTGAAGCTTTCTTT

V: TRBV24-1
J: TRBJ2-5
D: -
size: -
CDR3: CASHGLHIRTQYF
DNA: TGTGCCTCTCATGGACTCCACATACGGACCCAGTACTTC

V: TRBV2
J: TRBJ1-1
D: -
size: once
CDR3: CASSEAIRKGTEAFF
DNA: TGTGCCAGCAGTGAAGCAATACGGAAGGGCACTGAAGCTTTCTTT

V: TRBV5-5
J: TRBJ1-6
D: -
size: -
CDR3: CASEQHYNSPLHF
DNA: TGTGCCAGCGAGCAACATTATAATTCACCCCTCCACTTT

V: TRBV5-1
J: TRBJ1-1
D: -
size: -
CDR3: CASKVAPGDTEAFF
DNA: TGCGCCAGCAAGGTCGCTCCAGGGGACACTGAAGCTTTCTTT

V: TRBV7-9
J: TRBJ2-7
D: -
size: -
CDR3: CASSLGTAGREQYF
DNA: TGTGCCAGCAGCTTAGGGACCGCTGGTCGCGAGCAGTACTTC

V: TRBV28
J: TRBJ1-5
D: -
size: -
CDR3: CASSPAGEGNQPQHF
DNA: TGTGCCAGCAGCCCAGCCGGGGAGGGCAATCAGCCCCAGCATTTT

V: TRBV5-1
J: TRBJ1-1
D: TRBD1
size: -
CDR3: CASSGGQGATEAFF
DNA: TGCGCCAGCAGCGGGGGACAGGGGGCTACTGAAGCTTTCTTT

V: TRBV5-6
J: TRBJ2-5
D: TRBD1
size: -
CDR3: CASSLKGAETQYF
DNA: TGTGCCAGCAGCCTTAAGGGGGCGGAGACCCAGTACTTC

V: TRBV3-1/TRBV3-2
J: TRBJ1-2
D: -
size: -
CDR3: CASSRRINPRPKTF
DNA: TGTGCCAGCAGCCGCCGGATAAATCCCCGGCCGAAAACCTTC

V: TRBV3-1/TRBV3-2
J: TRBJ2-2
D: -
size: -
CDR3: CASQYVRGSGELFF
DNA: TGTGCCAGCCAATATGTTCGGGGTTCCGGGGAGCTGTTTTTT

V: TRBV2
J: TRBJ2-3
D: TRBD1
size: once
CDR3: CASSRTGGSTDTQYF
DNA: TGTGCCAGCAGTCGAACAGGGGGGAGCACAGATACGCAGTATTTT

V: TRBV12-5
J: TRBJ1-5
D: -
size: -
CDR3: CASGLAPSGRGGQPQHF
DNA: TGTGCTAGTGGTTTGGCCCCCTCGGGCAGGGGAGGTCAGCCCCAGCATTTT

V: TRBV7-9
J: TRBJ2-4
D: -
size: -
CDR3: CASSSRVAAKNIQYF
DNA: TGTGCCAGCAGCTCGCGGGTAGCGGCCAAAAACATTCAGTACTTC

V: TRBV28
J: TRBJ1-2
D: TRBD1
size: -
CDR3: CASSLRDRYYGYTF
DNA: TGTGCCAGCAGTCTCCGGGACAGATACTATGGCTACACCTTC

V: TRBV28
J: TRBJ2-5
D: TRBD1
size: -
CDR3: CASSRRGTGYQETQYF
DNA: TGTGCCAGCAGTCGGAGGGGGACAGGGTACCAAGAGACCCAGTACTTC

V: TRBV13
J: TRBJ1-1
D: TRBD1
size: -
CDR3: CASSRTGPEAFF
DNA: TGTGCCAGCAGCAGGACAGGTCCTGAAGCTTTCTTT

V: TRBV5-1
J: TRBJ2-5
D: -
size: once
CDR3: CASSLFGDPQETQYF
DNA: TGCGCCAGCAGCTTGTTTGGGGATCCCCAAGAGACCCAGTACTTC

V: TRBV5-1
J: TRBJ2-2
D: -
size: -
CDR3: CASSLGQIGTGELFF
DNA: TGCGCCAGCAGCTTGGGTCAGATTGGCACCGGGGAGCTGTTTTTT

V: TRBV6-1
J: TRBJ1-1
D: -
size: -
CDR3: CASSEIRGEAFF
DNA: TGTGCCAGCAGTGAAATTAGAGGGGAAGCTTTCTTT

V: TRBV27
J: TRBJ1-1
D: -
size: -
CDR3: CASRQWQQNTEAFF
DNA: TGTGCCAGCAGACAATGGCAGCAGAACACTGAAGCTTTCTTT

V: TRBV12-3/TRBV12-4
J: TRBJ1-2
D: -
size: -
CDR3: CASSPTSYGYTF
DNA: TGTGCCAGCAGCCCGACAAGCTATGGCTACACCTTC

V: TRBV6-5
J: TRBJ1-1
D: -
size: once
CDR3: CASSTGYTEAFF
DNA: TGTGCCAGCAGTACAGGGTACACTGAAGCTTTCTTT

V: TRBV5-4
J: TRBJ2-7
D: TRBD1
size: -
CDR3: CASSLDRGTYEQYF
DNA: TGTGCCAGCAGCTTGGACAGGGGAACCTACGAGCAGTACTTC

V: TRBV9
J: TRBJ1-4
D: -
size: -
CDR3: CASSVVGTYGEKLFF
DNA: TGTGCCAGCAGCGTCGTCGGGACATATGGAGAAAAACTGTTTTTT

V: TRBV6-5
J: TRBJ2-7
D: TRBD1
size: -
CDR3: CASSLRGRPGEQYF
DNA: TGTGCCAGCAGTCTCAGGGGGCGGCCGGGCGAGCAGTACTTC

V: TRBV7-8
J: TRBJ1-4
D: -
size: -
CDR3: CASSLGVVMANEKLFF
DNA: TGTGCCAGCAGCTTAGGCGTTGTGATGGCTAATGAAAAACTGTTTTTT